Following are 20 T cell receptor beta chains from one sample sequenced in a study of blood T cell repertoires in COVID-19. Sequencing used immunoSEQ multiplex PCR; TCRdb keeps in-frame clones, though not all of them. Of roughly 70,000 clones detected, around four fifths appear once; the ten largest clones hold more than 20%. The specimen was peripheral blood. All receptors derive from a man between 60 and 75 years old with acute or convalescent COVID-19.

This clone came up a few times. The chain recombines TRBV5-1 with TRBJ1-2; TRBD1 might be the D (5 bases). Trimming shortened V by 4 bases and J by 5 bases, and 18 bases separated the two germline ends. Germline CDR1 SGHRS, CDR2 YFSETQ. CDR3 size: 15 residues. The CDR3 nucleotides read TGCGCCAGCAGCGAGACAGCAATCAAGGGGTATGGCTACACCTTC. Amino acid sequence: CASSETAIKGYGYTF.

J is TRBJ2-5 and V is TRBV3-1 (or the pseudogene TRBV3-2); D is unresolved. Trimming stripped 5 bases from V and 1 base from J, with 17 bases between. This CDR3 is built from 16 residues. Germline loops: CDR1 LGHDT, CDR2 YNNKEL (reference sequence). The DNA of the CDR3 is TGTGCCAGCAGCTCCACAAGAGACTCCGCCCAAGAGACCCAGTACTTC. Protein: CASSSTRDSAQETQYF.

This clone has only one observation. The rearrangement links TRBV5-6 to TRBJ2-2; TRBD1 matches 9 bases. Germline CDR1 is SGHDT and CDR2 is YYEEEE. With V trimmed by 1 base and J by 7 bases, 5 bases remained unmatched. The CDR3 length is 15 residues. The CDR3 spells CASSLWDRVDGELFF. DNA of the CDR3: TGTGCCAGCAGCTTGTGGGACAGGGTTGACGGGGAGCTGTTTTTT.

V and J are TRBV5-1 and TRBJ2-2; 8 bases agree with TRBD2. The CDR3 is made up of 15 amino acids. CDR1 is SGHRS and CDR2 is YFSETQ in the germline V gene. With 1 base clipped from V and 1 base from J, the junction kept 0 bases outside the gene matches. The CDR3 here is CASSLTSGNTGELFF. CDR3 sequence (DNA): TGCGCCAGCAGCTTGACTAGCGGGAACACCGGGGAGCTGTTTTTT.

This clone was found once. V and J are TRBV28 and TRBJ2-1, with D possibly being TRBD1 (5 bases). The CDR3 loop spans 12 amino acids. Germline CDR1 reads MDHEN; CDR2 reads SYDVKM. Trimming left V 8 bases short and J 3 bases short, with 8 bases between. The CDR3 loop is CASGDSYNEQFF. CDR3 coding DNA: TGTGCCAGCGGCGACAGCTACAATGAGCAGTTCTTC. Variable domain in full (rest from reference TRBV28 and TRBJ2-1): DVKVTQSSRYLVKRTGEKVFLECVQDMDHENMFWYRQDPGLGLRLIYFSYDVKMKEKGDIPEGYSVSREKKERFSLILESASTNQTSMYLCASGDSYNEQFFGPGTRLTVL.

This clone was counted only a few times. The genes are TRBV5-1 and TRBJ2-3; 8 bases match TRBD2. Per germline, CDR1 SGHRS and CDR2 YFSETQ. With V trimmed by 2 bases and J by 2 bases, 10 bases remained unmatched. There are 17 residues in the CDR3. Here the CDR3 reads CASSFTGGKMNTDTQYF. The CDR3 DNA reads TGCGCCAGCAGCTTCACGGGGGGGAAGATGAACACAGATACGCAGTATTTT.

A note on this clone: This CDR3 is also generated by other DNA sequences in the sample. The chain joins TRBV9 to TRBJ1-5; D remains ambiguous. Germline CDR1 SGDLS, CDR2 YYNGEE. Trimming shortened V by 2 bases and J by 2 bases, and 8 bases separated the two germline ends. The CDR3 runs 14 residues. CDR3 sequence reads: CASSVDGGNQPQHF. The CDR3 nucleotides read TGTGCCAGCAGCGTCGACGGGGGCAATCAGCCCCAGCATTTT.

The rearrangement links TRBV6-5 to TRBJ1-5; D unclear. This CDR3 contains 14 residues. Germline CDR1 and CDR2: MNHEY and SVGAGI. Trimming cost V 7 bases and J 4 bases, with 14 bases left between them. The CDR3 is CASTTKSGNQPQHF. CDR3 bases: TGTGCCAGCACCACCAAATCGGGGAATCAGCCCCAGCATTTT.

This clone came up a few times. This chain connects TRBV2 to TRBJ2-7; 7 nucleotides match TRBD2. There are 15 residues in the CDR3. CDR1 and CDR2 from the germline V gene are SNHLY and FYNNEI. With V trimmed by 6 bases and J by 4 bases, 12 bases remained unmatched. The CDR3 protein is CASRALAGAEYEQYF. Written as DNA, the CDR3 is TGTGCCAGCAGGGCCTTGGCGGGAGCAGAGTACGAGCAGTACTTC.

This clone showed up many times. V is TRBV5-4 and J is TRBJ1-2, with 11 positions matching TRBD1. V shed 0 bases, J shed 4 bases, and the junction held 8 bases outside the gene matches. Germline values: CDR1 SGHNT, CDR2 YYREEE (reference sequence). CDR3 size: 17 residues. The CDR3 is CASSLGTGGAESYGYTF. In nucleotides, the CDR3 is TGTGCCAGCAGCTTGGGGACAGGGGGCGCTGAGTCCTATGGCTACACCTTC.

The V gene is TRBV3-1 (or the pseudogene TRBV3-2), the J gene TRBJ2-1, with 7 bases aligning to TRBD1. Per the germline V gene, CDR1 is LGHDT and CDR2 is YNNKEL (reference sequence). The CDR3 contains 12 residues. V lost 4 bases, J lost 15 bases, and 9 bases stayed unmatched. The CDR3 DNA sequence: TGTGCCAGCAGCCCAGAGACAGGGTTGGGGTTCTTC. It is translated as CASSPETGLGFF.

The chain combines TRBV12-3 or TRBV12-4 with TRBJ2-1; possibly TRBD2 for D (5 bases). Trimming removed 3 bases at V and 9 bases at J, with 9 bases between. The CDR3 runs to 12 residues. Written as DNA, the CDR3 is TGTGCCAGCAGTTTTTCGGGGAGTGAGCAGTTCTTC. Protein sequence: CASSFSGSEQFF.

This chain links TRBV6-6 with TRBJ1-3; D gene unclear. V lost 4 bases to trimming and J lost 0 bases, with 7 bases between them. CDR3 length: 14 residues. CDR1 is MNHNY and CDR2 is SVGAGI in the germline V gene (reference sequence). The CDR3 nucleotides are TGTGCCAGCAGTTGGGAGTACTCTGGAAACACCATATATTTT. Amino acids: CASSWEYSGNTIYF.

The chain uses TRBV30 and TRBJ2-4, with D unclear. In germline, CDR1 is GTSNPN, CDR2 SVGIG (reference sequence). V was clipped by 2 bases and J by 0 bases, with 17 bases between them. CDR3 size: 17 residues. Here the CDR3 reads CAWSSNLVPGAKNIQYF. The CDR3 coding sequence is TGTGCCTGGAGTTCAAACCTAGTACCGGGAGCCAAAAACATTCAGTACTTC.

This chain joins TRBV12-5 and TRBJ2-5, with TRBD2 identical over 8 bases. Germline loops: CDR1 LGHNT, CDR2 FRNRAP. V was clipped by 1 base and J by 4 bases; unmatched bases: 2. This CDR3 has 14 amino acids. The CDR3 loop is CASGLGSGVETQYF. CDR3 nucleotide sequence: TGTGCTAGTGGTTTGGGTAGCGGGGTAGAGACCCAGTACTTC.

This chain connects TRBV18 to TRBJ2-7, with D maybe TRBD2 (6 bases). Trimming stripped 3 bases from V and 5 bases from J, with 8 bases between. CDR1 and CDR2 from the germline V gene are KGHSH and LQKENI. This CDR3 is built from 12 residues. CDR3 in amino acids: CASSPGGHEQYV. The CDR3 region has the DNA TGTGCCAGCTCACCGGGGGGTCACGAGCAGTACGTC.

A single count supports this clone. The V call is TRBV19, the J call TRBJ1-5; D uncertain. Germline CDR1 is LNHDA and CDR2 is SQIVND (reference sequence). This CDR3 contains 13 residues. Deletions cut 6 bases from V and 4 bases from J, with 10 bases between. DNA for the CDR3: TGTGCCAGTAGCCGGGTGTGGAATCAGCCCCAGCATTTT. The encoded protein is CASSRVWNQPQHF. Based on the CDR3 plus reference TRBV19 and TRBJ1-5, the full variable domain is DGGITQSPKYLFRKEGQNVTLSCEQNLNHDAMYWYRQDPGQGLRLIYYSQIVNDFQKGDIAEGYSVSREKKESFPLTVTSAQKNPTAFYLCASSRVWNQPQHFGDGTRLSIL.

This rearrangement joins TRBV2 to TRBJ2-3, with 9 nucleotides matching TRBD2. The CDR3 covers 14 residues. Germline V CDR1 and CDR2: SNHLY, FYNNEI. The junction had 7 bases not matched to a gene; V was cut back by 8 bases and J by 4 bases. The CDR3 bases are TGTGCCAGCGGGACTAGCAGAAGTGCAGATACGCAGTATTTT. Protein: CASGTSRSADTQYF. Combining the CDR3 with reference TRBV2 and TRBJ2-3 gives the whole variable domain EPEVTQTPSHQVTQMGQEVILRCVPISNHLYFYWYRQILGQKVEFLVSFYNNEISEKSEIFDDQFSVERPDGSNFTLKIRSTKLEDSAMYFCASGTSRSADTQYFGPGTRLTVL.

The gene calls are TRBV5-1 and TRBJ1-5; no firm D call. There are 15 residues in the CDR3. Germline loops: CDR1 SGHRS, CDR2 YFSETQ. V lost 0 bases and J lost 6, with 13 bases in between. Here the CDR3 reads CASSLDGGGSQPQHF. CDR3 bases: TGCGCCAGCAGCTTGGATGGAGGAGGGAGTCAGCCCCAGCATTTT.

The V and J genes are TRBV5-1 and TRBJ1-4; D unclear. CDR1 is SGHRS, CDR2 YFSETQ, per germline. Trimming removed 4 bases from V and 0 bases from J, with 7 bases in between. The CDR3 totals 14 residues. The CDR3 region is CASSRTTTNEKLFF. CDR3 coding DNA: TGCGCCAGCAGCCGAACAACAACTAATGAAAAACTGTTTTTT.